This paragraph covers one T cell receptor beta chain sequence. Antigen specificity is unknown. Per the germline V gene, CDR1 is LNHDA and CDR2 is SQIVND (reference sequence). Trimming left V 1 base short and J 0 bases short, with 12 bases between. The CDR3 totals 17 residues. Over 95% purity was reached by all sorted populations. The data were obtained in a study of beta chain features in type 1 diabetes. Study conclusions and caveats: Patients showed naive, central memory and Treg TCRB repertoires that appeared more similar than those of healthy donors. Although PCR might favor shorter templates, it would do so equally in patients and controls. VDJ junctions in type 1 diabetes patients carried more deletions and fewer insertions.

Sequencing targeted expressed TCRB transcripts, as all isolated RNA had been reverse transcribed. The table came from immunoSEQ multiplex PCR; TCRdb's copy has only in-frame clones and leaves some out. The repertoire consists of 970,000 or so clones, with about a sixth occurring once and the leading ten covering 0.023%. The rearrangement joins TRBV19 to TRBJ2-2; D might be TRBD1 (6 bases). This receptor was obtained from a woman in her late teens or twenties in good health. Sequences were obtained from naive CD4+ T cells from blood. CDR3 sequence (DNA): TGTGCCAGTAGTATAGGGGTACAGGGCACGAACACCGGGGAGCTGTTTTTT. It is translated as CASSIGVQGTNTGELFF.